These 16 T cell receptor beta chains originate from one sample sequenced in a study of blood T cell repertoires in COVID-19. Only in-frame clones appear in the TCRdb table, and some are missing; sequencing was by immunoSEQ multiplex PCR. The data contain approximately 88,000 clones, around nine tenths of them singletons. The source material was peripheral blood. The receptor set was obtained from a woman between 50 and 59 years old in a cohort sampled during active COVID-19.

The gene calls are TRBV14 and TRBJ2-7, with 10 bases that match TRBD1. Looked up from germline, CDR1 is SGHDN and CDR2 is FVKESK. There are 14 residues in the CDR3. V gave up 1 base and J gave up 7 bases; unmatched junction bases: 4. Here the CDR3 DNA reads TGTGCCAGCAGCCAAGTCGGACAGGGGGTAGAGCAGTACTTC. This sequence encodes CASSQVGQGVEQYF.

The chain recombines TRBV4-2 with TRBJ1-3; TRBD1 might be the D (6 bases). CDR3 length: 17 residues. Between the trimmed V and J ends, which lost 1 base and 5 bases, there was a span of 18 bases. Germline V lookup: CDR1 LGHNA, CDR2 YNFKEQ. Written as DNA, the CDR3 is TGTGCCAGCAGCCAAGTGAGGTACAGGGATAACCGAAACACCATATATTTT. Translated, it gives CASSQVRYRDNRNTIYF.

The chain recombines TRBV19 with TRBJ1-1, with TRBD1 as a possible D gene (5 bases). Germline assignment: CDR1 LNHDA and CDR2 SQIVND (reference sequence). This CDR3 has 14 residues. Trimming removed 5 bases from V and 4 bases from J, with 14 bases in between. CDR3 in DNA: TGTGCCAGTAGTGTCCAGGGCGGTGGCACTGAAGCTTTCTTT. Protein sequence: CASSVQGGGTEAFF.

The chain joins TRBV5-1 to TRBJ1-6, with a possible D match to TRBD1 (5 bases). Between the trimmed V and J ends, which lost 0 bases and 5 bases, there was a span of 15 bases. The germline CDR1 and CDR2 sequences are SGHRS and YFSETQ. The CDR3 length is 17 residues. CDR3 DNA: TGCGCCAGCAGCTTGGTATTGGGGGGGAGGAATAATTCACCCCTCCACTTT. It is translated as CASSLVLGGRNNSPLHF.

The V gene is TRBV28, the J gene TRBJ2-7, with D tentatively TRBD1 (5 bases). V lost 2 bases to trimming and J lost 6 bases, with 14 bases between them. CDR3 length equals 14 residues. Germline V gene sequence: CDR1 MDHEN, CDR2 SYDVKM. The CDR3 DNA is TGTGCCAGCAGTTTAGGCGCAGGGCGCCGCGAGCAGTACTTC. Translation: CASSLGAGRREQYF. The entire variable domain, with the rest obtained from reference TRBV28 and TRBJ2-7, is as follows: DVKVTQSSRYLVKRTGEKVFLECVQDMDHENMFWYRQDPGLGLRLIYFSYDVKMKEKGDIPEGYSVSREKKERFSLILESASTNQTSMYLCASSLGAGRREQYFGPGTRLTVT.

V usage is TRBV15 and J usage is TRBJ1-3, with D maybe TRBD1 (5 bases). V lost 4 bases and J lost 8, with 12 bases in between. Per the germline V gene, CDR1 is LNHNV and CDR2 is YYDKDF (reference sequence). The CDR3 length is 13 residues. CDR3 bases: TGTGCCACCAGCAAACAGGCTGGGGACACCATATATTTT. It is translated as CATSKQAGDTIYF.

This clone was detected once. V and J are TRBV3-1 (or the pseudogene TRBV3-2) and TRBJ2-1; D gene unclear. Germline values: CDR1 LGHDT, CDR2 YNNKEL (reference sequence). The CDR3 loop spans 14 amino acids. Trimming pared 3 bases from V and 4 bases from J, leaving 10 bases between. CDR3 nucleotide sequence: TGTGCCAGCAGCCAGACTTTTACTTACAATGAGCAGTTCTTC. This sequence encodes CASSQTFTYNEQFF.

Of note for this clone: Within the sample, other DNA sequences also encode this same CDR3. V is TRBV7-9 and J is TRBJ2-3; D is perhaps TRBD2 (6 bases). The CDR3 loop spans 15 amino acids. CDR1 is SEHNR and CDR2 is FQNEAQ in the germline V gene (reference sequence). Between the trimmed V and J ends, which lost 1 base and 0 bases, there was a span of 8 bases. The chain's CDR3 is CASSLVSGSTDTQYF. CDR3 DNA sequence: TGTGCCAGCAGCTTAGTTAGCGGTAGCACAGATACGCAGTATTTT.

In its sample, this clone was seen once. This sequence joins TRBV12-5 and TRBJ1-5; TRBD1 matches 7 bases. The CDR3 has 15 amino acids. V shed 4 bases and J 3 bases; nucleotides not matched to a gene: 6. The V gene's germline CDR1 is LGHNT and CDR2 FRNRAP. The CDR3 region is CASGSRDSFNQPQHF. The CDR3 DNA follows: TGTGCTAGTGGTTCCCGGGACAGCTTCAATCAGCCCCAGCATTTT.

The V and J genes are TRBV6-5 and TRBJ2-7, with 7 bases that match TRBD1. Germline values: CDR1 MNHEY, CDR2 SVGAGI. The V gene end was trimmed by 6 bases and the J gene end by 1 base; junction bases not matched to a gene: 3. The CDR3 spans 13 residues. CDR3 sequence (DNA): TGTGCCAGCAGGGGGACAGCGTCCTACGAGCAGTACTTC. Translated: CASRGTASYEQYF.

In its sample, this clone was seen once. The V and J genes are TRBV19 and TRBJ1-5, with 7 bases lining up with TRBD1. Germline CDR1 LNHDA, CDR2 SQIVND (reference sequence). This CDR3 spans 15 amino acids. Trimming cost V 5 bases and J 0 bases; bases outside gene matches: 4. CDR3 amino acids: CASSRQGYSNQPQHF. The CDR3 DNA sequence: TGTGCCAGTAGTCGACAGGGCTATAGCAATCAGCCCCAGCATTTT.

The rearrangement links TRBV2 to TRBJ2-1; D is perhaps TRBD1 (6 bases). V was shortened by 6 bases and J by 2 bases, with 14 bases between the two germline ends. CDR1 is SNHLY, CDR2 FYNNEI, per germline. The CDR3 is 15 amino acids. CDR3 residues: CASRETRGTYNEQFF. The CDR3 nucleotides read TGTGCCAGCAGGGAGACCAGGGGTACCTACAATGAGCAGTTCTTC.

This clone has a handful of counts. The V gene is TRBV7-2, the J gene TRBJ1-6; unclear D gene. CDR1 is SGHTA, CDR2 FQGNSA, per germline. The CDR3 is made up of 17 amino acids. V lost 1 base and J lost 0, with 10 bases in between. The CDR3 nucleotides are TGTGCCAGCAGCTTAGACAGCCTGAGCTCCTATAATTCACCCCTCCACTTT. This translates into CASSLDSLSSYNSPLHF. The full variable domain, in which reference TRBV7-2 and TRBJ1-6 provide the parts outside the CDR3, is GAGVSQSPSNKVTEKGKDVELRCDPISGHTALYWYRQSLGQGLEFLIYFQGNSAPDKSGLPSDRFSAERTGGSVSTLTIQRTQQEDSAVYLCASSLDSLSSYNSPLHFGNGTRLTVT.

The V call is TRBV5-1, the J call TRBJ1-1, with TRBD1 matching over 7 bases. The germline V gene has CDR1 SGHRS and CDR2 YFSETQ. V trimming: 5 bases; J trimming: 2 bases; junction bases outside the gene matches: 9. The CDR3 runs 15 residues. The DNA for the CDR3 is TGCGCCAGCAGTTTCGACAGGGTGAAAAACACTGAAGCTTTCTTT. Amino acid sequence: CASSFDRVKNTEAFF.

This rearrangement joins TRBV5-1 to TRBJ2-7; no definite D call. The CDR3 runs 15 residues. Germline V gene sequence: CDR1 SGHRS, CDR2 YFSETQ. The V end was cut by 1 base, the J end by 9 bases, with 20 bases between. In DNA form, the CDR3 reads TGCGCCAGCAGCTTGCGGCAGGCCTCGGAATTAGGGCAGTACTTC. Protein sequence: CASSLRQASELGQYF.

The CDR3 nucleotides read TGTGCCAGCAGCCAAGGACTGAGGACTGAAGCTTTCTTT. Encoded protein: CASSQGLRTEAFF. This chain links TRBV2 with TRBJ1-1; D is unresolved. The CDR3 extends over 13 amino acids. V dropped 6 bases and J dropped 5 bases, with 13 bases sitting between them. Germline CDR1 SNHLY, CDR2 FYNNEI. The full variable domain, completed using reference TRBV2 and TRBJ1-1, is EPEVTQTPSHQVTQMGQEVILRCVPISNHLYFYWYRQILGQKVEFLVSFYNNEISEKSEIFDDQFSVERPDGSNFTLKIRSTKLEDSAMYFCASSQGLRTEAFFGQGTRLTVV.